Listed below are T cell receptor beta chains from one sample, sequenced in a study of cytomegalovirus exposure and HLA in healthy donors. Clones were sequenced by immunoSEQ multiplex PCR, and TCRdb holds only the in-frame ones, with some missing. The sample lists around 62,000 clones; under 80% were seen once. The sample was PBMCs. Every receptor here comes from a male donor in good health and CMV-seropositive. Both conserved end residues are trimmed from each CDR3. A D gene is named only where the DNA matches it firmly.

-	TRBV27	ASSLLSRGSDTQY
TRBD2	TRBV7-2	ASSSTSGGDEQF
-	TRBV30	AWSVHRVWEAF
-	TRBV5-3	ARSLAGGGDNTGELF
TRBD1	TRBV27	ATATGIGSYEQY
-	TRBV4-3	ASSQDPPGSGANVLT
-	TRBV30	AWSVLYEQY
-	TRBV6-1	ASSLTASVVY
-	TRBV6-5	ASSYSAGWVF
-	TRBV19	ASSSRTASTDTQY
TRBD2	TRBV11-2	ASSLDYGGWDTQY
-	TRBV4-2	ASSPSTFNNSPLH
-	TRBV10-2	ASSGGTLGGAF
TRBD1	TRBV19	ASRDLLGGNEKLF
-	TRBV7-9	ASSSPPGGRVRYGYT